The 27 T cell receptor beta chains below all came from one sample that was sequenced in a study of OX40 agonist ivuxolimab in advanced cancers. Sequencing was performed with immunoSEQ multiplex PCR; in TCRdb, only in-frame clones are kept and a portion is missing. The sample includes about 68,000 clones, over 65% seen only once; the top ten take 0.68%. Sequencing used CD4+ or CD8+ T cells sorted from blood, obtained in a trial of the OX40 agonist ivuxolimab. These receptors all stem from an adult with an advanced solid tumor such as melanoma, head and neck, liver or kidney cancer.

This clone has only a few counts. The V call is TRBV6-6, the J call TRBJ1-6, with 7 bases lining up with TRBD1. The trim removed 6 bases at V and 8 bases at J, leaving 4 bases unmatched. CDR3 length: 13 residues. Germline loops: CDR1 MNHNY, CDR2 SVGAGI (reference sequence). CDR3 loop: CASSPGTDSPLHF. As DNA, the CDR3 is TGTGCCAGCAGCCCCGGGACAGATTCACCCCTCCACTTT.

V usage is TRBV6-5 and J usage is TRBJ2-7, with a tentative D call TRBD2 (6 bases). The germline CDR1 and CDR2 sequences are MNHEY and SVGAGI. V gave up 0 bases and J gave up 4 bases, with 13 bases separating them. The CDR3 has 15 amino acids. CDR3 sequence reads: CASSYSYRGGYEQYF. The CDR3 bases are TGTGCCAGCAGTTACTCGTACCGGGGAGGTTACGAGCAGTACTTC.

To note about this clone: The conserved closing phenylalanine or tryptophan is absent in this CDR3, likely reflecting a read error. V and J are TRBV7-2 and TRBJ2-7; TRBD2 might be the D (6 bases). V gave up 4 bases and J gave up 5 bases, with 24 bases separating them. In germline, CDR1 is SGHTA, CDR2 FQGNSA. The CDR3 sequence is 17 residues long. The CDR3 nucleotides read TGTGCCAGCAGCTCCAGCCTATCGACTAGTAGAGGCCACGAGCAGTACCTC. Translation gives CASSSSLSTSRGHEQYL.

The chain carries TRBV5-1 and TRBJ2-7; a weak D match, TRBD1 (6 bases). Germline V gene sequence: CDR1 SGHRS, CDR2 YFSETQ. Deletions cut 4 bases from V and 2 bases from J, with 13 bases between. This CDR3 region has 14 residues. CDR3 in DNA: TGCGCCAGCAGCCTCAACAGGGAAACCTACGAGCAGTACTTC. Protein product: CASSLNRETYEQYF.

This chain connects TRBV7-2 to TRBJ2-1; TRBD2 aligns across 9 bases. Germline-derived CDR1 and CDR2 are SGHTA and FQGNSA. The J segment lost 7 bases and the V segment lost 3 bases, leaving 7 bases of the junction unmatched. This CDR3 region has 15 residues. CDR3 in DNA: TGTGCCAGCAGCTTTCTAGCGGGGTCTATTAATGAGCAGTTCTTC. Protein: CASSFLAGSINEQFF.

This clone has a single count. J is TRBJ2-3 and V is TRBV4-2; TRBD2 aligns across 10 bases. The CDR3 is 17 amino acids. CDR1 and CDR2 (germline): LGHNA, YNFKEQ. Losses at the gene ends were 1 base for V and 0 bases for J; bases not matched to a gene: 4. The CDR3 loop reads CASSQVERGGSTDTQYF. As DNA, the CDR3 is TGTGCCAGCAGCCAAGTTGAGCGGGGGGGGAGCACAGATACGCAGTATTTT.

This sequence joins TRBV6-6 and TRBJ1-1; D call uncertain. Germline CDR1 and CDR2: MNHNY and SVGAGI (reference sequence). This CDR3 has 16 amino acids. Trimming took 2 bases from V and 1 from J, leaving 14 bases between them. The CDR3 DNA follows: TGTGCCAGCAGTTACCCACAACAGTCCACGAACACTGAAGCTTTCTTT. It codes for CASSYPQQSTNTEAFF.

The V call is TRBV11-3, the J call TRBJ2-1; no clear D. The CDR3 has 12 residues. V was pared by 6 bases and J by 7 bases, with 10 bases between. Germline V gene lookup returns CDR1 SGHNT and CDR2 YENEEA. CDR3 nucleotide sequence: TGTGCCAGCAGTGAGTATGGGAATGAGCAGTTCTTC. It is translated as CASSEYGNEQFF.

The chain is built from TRBV7-8 and TRBJ1-3; D is unresolved. From germline, CDR1 is SGHVS and CDR2 FQNEAQ. V lost 2 bases, J lost 6 bases, and 8 bases lay in between. This CDR3 is 13 amino acids long. The CDR3 spells CASSLNSPNTIYF. DNA of the CDR3: TGTGCCAGCAGCTTAAACTCCCCAAACACCATATATTTT.

J is TRBJ2-7 and V is TRBV18; no clear D. There are 13 residues in the CDR3. Per the germline V gene, CDR1 is KGHSH and CDR2 is LQKENI. V gave up 3 bases and J gave up 2 bases, with 8 bases separating them. The CDR3 sequence is CASSPFGPYEQYF. The CDR3 region has the DNA TGTGCCAGCTCACCGTTTGGTCCCTACGAGCAGTACTTC.

This clone was detected only a few times. The chain employs TRBV4-2 and TRBJ2-7; 10 nucleotides agree with TRBD2. Germline V CDR1 and CDR2: LGHNA, YNFKEQ. CDR3 size: 17 residues. Unmatched junction bases numbered 9, after V lost 1 base and J lost 3 bases. The CDR3 reads CASSQGLLAGTYYEQYF. The CDR3, as DNA: TGTGCCAGCAGCCAAGGATTACTAGCGGGGACCTACTACGAGCAGTACTTC.

The chain carries TRBV18 and TRBJ1-2, with 9 bases fitting TRBD1. V shed 3 bases, J shed 3 bases, and the junction held 5 bases outside the gene matches. This CDR3 spans 15 amino acids. Germline-derived CDR1 and CDR2 are KGHSH and LQKENI. CDR3 sequence reads: CASSPQTGGDYGYTF. CDR3 bases: TGTGCCAGCTCACCCCAGACAGGGGGTGACTATGGCTACACCTTC. The entire variable domain, with the rest obtained from reference TRBV18 and TRBJ1-2, is as follows: NAGVMQNPRHLVRRRGQEARLRCSPMKGHSHVYWYRQLPEEGLKFMVYLQKENIIDESGMPKERFSAEFPKEGPSILRIQQVVRGDSAAYFCASSPQTGGDYGYTFGSGTRLTVV.

This sequence joins TRBV10-3 and TRBJ2-5, with a tentative D call TRBD1 (5 bases). V was trimmed by 8 bases and J by 1 base, leaving 14 bases between them. The CDR3 spans 14 residues. Per the germline V gene, CDR1 is ENHRY and CDR2 is SYGVKD. The CDR3 region is CAISPWGGQETQYF. The CDR3 bases are TGTGCCATCTCCCCTTGGGGCGGCCAAGAGACCCAGTACTTC.

This clone was seen a few times. V and J are TRBV2 and TRBJ1-1; D unresolved. This CDR3 region has 11 residues. V lost 11 bases and J lost 0, with 7 bases in between. Germline CDR1 SNHLY, CDR2 FYNNEI. CDR3 nucleotide sequence: TGTGCCTCCAGCGTGAACACTGAAGCTTTCTTT. Protein product: CASSVNTEAFF.

The chain's CDR3 is CASSLVVRQDGNTIYF. The CDR3 coding sequence is TGTGCCAGCAGCTTAGTCGTTAGGCAGGATGGAAACACCATATATTTT. The rearrangement links TRBV7-2 to TRBJ1-3, with no clear D. Trimming pared 1 base from V and 3 bases from J, leaving 13 bases between. The germline CDR1 and CDR2 sequences are SGHTA and FQGNSA. This CDR3 is built from 16 residues.

This chain uses TRBV7-3 with TRBJ2-1, with a possible D match to TRBD2 (5 bases). Trimming cost V 4 bases and J 6 bases, with 16 bases left between them. CDR1 and CDR2 from the germline V gene are SGHTA and FQGTGA. CDR3 length equals 15 residues. CDR3 DNA sequence: TGTGCCAGCAGCTATTCTTTTGGCGGACTCAATGAGCAGTTCTTC. Its translation is CASSYSFGGLNEQFF.

This rearrangement joins TRBV2 to TRBJ2-2; 8 positions match TRBD1. J gave up 5 bases and V 6 bases, and 2 bases lay outside the gene matches. The length of the CDR3 is 13 residues. CDR1 is SNHLY, CDR2 FYNNEI, per germline. CDR3: CASSRTGTGELFF. Written as DNA, the CDR3 is TGTGCCAGCAGCCGGACAGGGACCGGGGAGCTGTTTTTT.

This clone was detected once. The rearrangement joins TRBV7-9 to TRBJ2-5, with D hard to call. The CDR3 is 12 residues long. V was clipped by 4 bases and J by 0 bases, with 3 bases between them. CDR1 is SEHNR and CDR2 is FQNEAQ in the germline V gene (reference sequence). CDR3 loop: CASSWYQETQYF. The DNA of the CDR3 is TGTGCCAGCAGCTGGTACCAAGAGACCCAGTACTTC.

This chain connects TRBV19 to TRBJ1-1; TRBD1 is a possible D gene (6 bases). Trimming cost V 3 bases and J 5 bases, with 13 bases left between them. Looked up from germline, CDR1 is LNHDA and CDR2 is SQIVND (reference sequence). This CDR3 comprises 14 residues. The CDR3 is CASSILTGKTEAFF. In DNA form, the CDR3 reads TGTGCCAGTAGTATCTTAACAGGGAAAACTGAAGCTTTCTTT.

This rearrangement joins TRBV7-2 to TRBJ2-5; D might be TRBD2 (6 bases). V dropped 5 bases and J dropped 4 bases, with 14 bases sitting between them. This CDR3 region has 14 residues. CDR1 and CDR2 from the germline V gene are SGHTA and FQGNSA. This CDR3 reads CASSPQGGRETQYF. For the CDR3, the DNA is TGTGCCAGCAGCCCGCAGGGAGGACGAGAGACCCAGTACTTC.

The V gene is TRBV2, the J gene TRBJ2-7; 7 nucleotides match TRBD1. V gave up 7 bases and J gave up 6 bases; unmatched junction bases: 3. Germline V CDR1 and CDR2: SNHLY, FYNNEI. The CDR3 consists of 11 residues. CDR3 residues: CASTRQGEQYF. In DNA, the CDR3 is TGTGCCAGCACTCGACAGGGCGAGCAGTACTTC.

In its sample, this clone was seen once. This sequence joins TRBV7-3 and TRBJ2-1, with a weak D call TRBD1 (5 bases). CDR3 length equals 15 residues. Trimming left V 3 bases short and J 2 bases short, with 11 bases between. Germline CDR1 is SGHTA and CDR2 is FQGTGA. The CDR3 reads CASSLQGTTYNEQFF. The CDR3 nucleotides are TGTGCCAGCAGCTTGCAGGGAACCACCTACAATGAGCAGTTCTTC.

V is TRBV2 and J is TRBJ2-5; a possible D gene is TRBD2 (6 bases). This CDR3 region has 16 residues. Germline assignment: CDR1 SNHLY and CDR2 FYNNEI. The V and J ends lost 6 bases and 5 bases respectively, with 22 bases between them. The CDR3 sequence: CASRRSGGLRGETQYF. The CDR3 region has the DNA TGTGCCAGCAGGAGAAGTGGGGGGTTAAGAGGGGAGACCCAGTACTTC.

The CDR3 is CASSFTGGTQPQHF. In nucleotides, the CDR3 is TGTGCCAGCAGTTTTACAGGGGGCACTCAGCCCCAGCATTTT. This chain connects TRBV27 to TRBJ1-5; the match to TRBD1 covers 9 bases. Trimming cost V 3 bases and J 6 bases; bases outside gene matches: 3. This CDR3 has 14 amino acids. CDR1 is MNHEY, CDR2 SMNVEV, per germline (reference sequence).

This chain uses TRBV5-1 with TRBJ1-2; tentatively, D is TRBD1 (5 bases). This CDR3 comprises 14 residues. V lost 1 base, J lost 3 bases, and 10 bases lay in between. Per germline, CDR1 SGHRS and CDR2 YFSETQ. The CDR3 loop is CASSLRVGDYGYTF. CDR3 coding DNA: TGCGCCAGCAGCTTGAGGGTAGGGGACTATGGCTACACCTTC. Looking up the rest from reference TRBV5-1 and TRBJ1-2 gives the full variable domain: KAGVTQTPRYLIKTRGQQVTLSCSPISGHRSVSWYQQTPGQGLQFLFEYFSETQRNKGNFPGRFSGRQFSNSRSEMNVSTLELGDSALYLCASSLRVGDYGYTFGSGTRLTVV.

There are a few counts of this clone. The J gene is TRBJ1-2, the V gene TRBV6-5; the match to TRBD1 covers 7 bases. Germline values: CDR1 MNHEY, CDR2 SVGAGI. The CDR3 consists of 12 residues. Losses at the gene ends were 6 bases for V and 6 bases for J; bases not matched to a gene: 4. CDR3 bases: TGTGCCAGCAGCCGACAGGGAGATGGCTACACCTTC. This sequence encodes CASSRQGDGYTF.

The chain carries TRBV18 and TRBJ2-5; D is possibly TRBD1 (6 bases). With 3 bases removed from V and 4 bases from J, the gap between germline ends came to 15 bases. Per germline, CDR1 KGHSH and CDR2 LQKENI. This CDR3 region has 15 residues. For the CDR3, the DNA is TGTGCCAGCTCACCCCCGGGGACAACCCTAGAGACCCAGTACTTC. The encoded protein is CASSPPGTTLETQYF.